This T cell receptor (beta chain) was obtained from a study of OX40 agonist ivuxolimab in advanced cancers. Study in general: Participants, 75% to 90% male, averaged about 56 years of age, ranging from 23 to 79. There were three patients with partial responses, one having hepatocellular carcinoma and two cutaneous melanoma. Whole-study results and caveats: Researchers report that CD8+ T cells had, on average, more expanded clones than CD4+. Low normalized T-cell clonal expansion also characterized some of the nonresponders.

This clone ranks as medium-sized. Its target is unknown. This CDR3 is built from 17 residues. Measured with immunoSEQ multiplex PCR; TCRdb has only the in-frame clones, and not every one. The profile shows about 38,000 clones, 92% of them singletons. This clonotype was sampled from an adult with an advanced solid tumor such as melanoma, head and neck, liver or kidney cancer. This sample comprised CD4+ or CD8+ T cells sorted from blood, obtained in a trial of the OX40 agonist ivuxolimab. The chain recombines TRBV21-1 with TRBJ1-1. TRBV21-1 is termed a pseudogene. This CDR3 reads CASPRRSISQKNTEAFF. CDR3 bases: TGTGCCAGCCCCCGCAGGAGTATTTCACAAAAGAACACTGAAGCTTTCTTT.